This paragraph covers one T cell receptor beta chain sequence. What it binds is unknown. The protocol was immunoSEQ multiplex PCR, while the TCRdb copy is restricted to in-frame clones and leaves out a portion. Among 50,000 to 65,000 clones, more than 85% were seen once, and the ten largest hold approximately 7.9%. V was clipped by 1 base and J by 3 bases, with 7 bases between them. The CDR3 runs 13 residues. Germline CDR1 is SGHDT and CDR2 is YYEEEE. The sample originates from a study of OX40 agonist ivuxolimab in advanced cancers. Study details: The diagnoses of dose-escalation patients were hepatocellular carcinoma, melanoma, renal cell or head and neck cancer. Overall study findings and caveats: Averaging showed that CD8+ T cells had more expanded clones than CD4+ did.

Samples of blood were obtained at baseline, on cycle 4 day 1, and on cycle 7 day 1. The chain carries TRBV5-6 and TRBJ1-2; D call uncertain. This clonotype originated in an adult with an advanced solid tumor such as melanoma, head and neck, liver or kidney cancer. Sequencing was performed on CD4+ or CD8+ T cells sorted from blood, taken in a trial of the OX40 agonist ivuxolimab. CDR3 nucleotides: TGTGCCAGCAGCTTGAGGGCAGACTATGGCTACACCTTC. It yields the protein CASSLRADYGYTF.